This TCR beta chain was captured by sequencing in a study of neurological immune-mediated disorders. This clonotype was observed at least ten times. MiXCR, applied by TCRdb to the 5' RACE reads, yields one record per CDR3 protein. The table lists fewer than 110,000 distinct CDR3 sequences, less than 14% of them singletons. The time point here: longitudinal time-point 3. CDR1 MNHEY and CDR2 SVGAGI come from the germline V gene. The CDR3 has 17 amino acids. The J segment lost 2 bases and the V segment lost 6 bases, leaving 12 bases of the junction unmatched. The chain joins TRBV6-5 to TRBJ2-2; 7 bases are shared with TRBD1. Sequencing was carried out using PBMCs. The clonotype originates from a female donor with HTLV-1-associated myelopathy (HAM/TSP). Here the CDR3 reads CASRRQGTASNTGELFF. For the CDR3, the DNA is TGTGCCAGCAGAAGACAGGGTACTGCTTCAAACACCGGGGAGCTGTTTTTT.